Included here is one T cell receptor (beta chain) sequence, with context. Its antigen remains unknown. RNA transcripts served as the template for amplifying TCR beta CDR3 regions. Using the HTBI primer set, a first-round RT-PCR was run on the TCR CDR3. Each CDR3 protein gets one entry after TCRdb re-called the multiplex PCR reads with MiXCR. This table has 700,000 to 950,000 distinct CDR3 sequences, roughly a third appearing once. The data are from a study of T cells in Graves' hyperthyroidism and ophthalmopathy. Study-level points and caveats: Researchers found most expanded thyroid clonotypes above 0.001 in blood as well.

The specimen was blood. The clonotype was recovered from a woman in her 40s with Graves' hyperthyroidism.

CDR3 amino acids: CASRFDRGTHDSNQPQHF. The CDR3 DNA sequence: TGTGCCAGCAGGTTCGACAGGGGGACCCATGATAGCAATCAGCCCCAGCATTTT. V is TRBV2 and J is TRBJ1-5, with 9 bases that match TRBD1. With 6 bases clipped from V and 0 bases from J, the junction kept 12 bases outside the gene matches. Germline assignment: CDR1 SNHLY and CDR2 FYNNEI. The CDR3 is 18 amino acids.